This T cell receptor (beta chain) comes out of a study of PD-1 blockade in mismatch repair-deficient tumors. The germline V gene has CDR1 LNHDA and CDR2 SQIVND (reference sequence). The CDR3 length is 15 residues. The ends were cut back, 3 bases at V and 1 base at J, with 10 bases in the middle. Assay used: immunoSEQ multiplex PCR; TCRdb lists only in-frame clones, some missing. This sample yields some 120,000 clones, of which around 87% are seen a single time; roughly 12% belongs to the top ten. This clonotype originated in an adult with mismatch repair-deficient cancer. This sample comprised peripheral blood, obtained 44 weeks after starting pembrolizumab. The chain is built from TRBV19 and TRBJ2-1, with D tentatively TRBD1 (5 bases). In DNA form, the CDR3 reads TGTGCCAGTAGTATTCAGGGCAGGTCCTACAATGAGCAGTTCTTC. Protein: CASSIQGRSYNEQFF.